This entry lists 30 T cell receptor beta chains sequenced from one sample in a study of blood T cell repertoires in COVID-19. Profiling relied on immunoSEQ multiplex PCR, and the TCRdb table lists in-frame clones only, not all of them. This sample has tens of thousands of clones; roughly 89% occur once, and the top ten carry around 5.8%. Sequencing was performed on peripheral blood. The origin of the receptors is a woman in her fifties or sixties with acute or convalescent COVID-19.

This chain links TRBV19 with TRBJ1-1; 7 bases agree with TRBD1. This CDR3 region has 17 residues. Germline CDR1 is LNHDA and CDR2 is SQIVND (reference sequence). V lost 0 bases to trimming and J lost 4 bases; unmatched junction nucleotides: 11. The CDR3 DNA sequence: TGTGCCAGTAGTATAGAAAGTTTGCGTCAGGGGGGCACTGAAGCTTTCTTT. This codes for CASSIESLRQGGTEAFF.

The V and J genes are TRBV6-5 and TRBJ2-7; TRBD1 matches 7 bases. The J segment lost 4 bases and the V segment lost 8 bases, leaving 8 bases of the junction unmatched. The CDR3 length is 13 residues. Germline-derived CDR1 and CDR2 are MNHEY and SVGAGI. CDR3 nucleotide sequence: TGTGCCAGCTCCGAGGGGGCCAGGTACGAGCAGTACTTC. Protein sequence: CASSEGARYEQYF.

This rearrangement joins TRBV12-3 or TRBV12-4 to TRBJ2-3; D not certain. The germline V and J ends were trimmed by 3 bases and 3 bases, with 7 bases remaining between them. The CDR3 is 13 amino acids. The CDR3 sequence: CASSFVVTDTQYF. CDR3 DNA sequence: TGTGCCAGCAGTTTTGTCGTTACAGATACGCAGTATTTT.

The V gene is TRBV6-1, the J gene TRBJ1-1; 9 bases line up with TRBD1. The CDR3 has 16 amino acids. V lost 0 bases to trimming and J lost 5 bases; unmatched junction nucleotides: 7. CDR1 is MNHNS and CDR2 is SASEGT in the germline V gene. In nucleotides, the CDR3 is TGTGCCAGCAGTGAAGCCTGGACAGGGGTGATGACTGAAGCTTTCTTT. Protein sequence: CASSEAWTGVMTEAFF.

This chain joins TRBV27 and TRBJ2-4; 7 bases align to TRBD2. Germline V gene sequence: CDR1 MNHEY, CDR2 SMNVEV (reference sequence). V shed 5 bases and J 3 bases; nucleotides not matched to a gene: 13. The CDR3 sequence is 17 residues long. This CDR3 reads CASSRVGVGRGKNIQYF. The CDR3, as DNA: TGTGCCAGCAGTCGGGTCGGGGTGGGGAGGGGCAAAAACATTCAGTACTTC.

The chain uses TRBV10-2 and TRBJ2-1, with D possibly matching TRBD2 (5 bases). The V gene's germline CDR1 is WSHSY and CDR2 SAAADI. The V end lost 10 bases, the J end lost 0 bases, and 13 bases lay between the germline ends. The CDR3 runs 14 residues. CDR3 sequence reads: CATLSGSSYNEQFF. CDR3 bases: TGCGCCACCCTAAGCGGATCCTCCTACAATGAGCAGTTCTTC.

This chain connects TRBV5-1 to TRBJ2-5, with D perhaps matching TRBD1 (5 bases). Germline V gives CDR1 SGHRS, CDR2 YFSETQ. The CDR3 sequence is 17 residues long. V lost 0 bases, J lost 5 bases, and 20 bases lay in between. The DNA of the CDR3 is TGCGCCAGCAGCTTGGCCGGCGGCCAGGGCTGGTCTGAGACCCAGTACTTC. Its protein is CASSLAGGQGWSETQYF.

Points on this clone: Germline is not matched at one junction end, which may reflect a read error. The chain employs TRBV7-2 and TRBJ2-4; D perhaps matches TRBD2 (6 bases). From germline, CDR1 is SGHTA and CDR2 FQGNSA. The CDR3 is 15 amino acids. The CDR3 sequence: CASSPYGGGIMVPDF. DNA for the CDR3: TGTGCCAGCAGCCCTTACGGTGGGGGGATAATGGTTCCGGACTTC.

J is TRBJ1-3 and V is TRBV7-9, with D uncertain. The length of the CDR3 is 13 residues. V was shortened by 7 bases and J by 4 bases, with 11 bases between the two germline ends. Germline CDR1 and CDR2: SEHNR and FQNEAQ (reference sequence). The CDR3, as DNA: TGTGCCAGCACCAAACCCCCGGGAAACACCATATATTTT. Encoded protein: CASTKPPGNTIYF. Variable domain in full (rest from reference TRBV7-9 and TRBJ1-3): DTGVSQNPRHKITKRGQNVTFRCDPISEHNRLYWYRQTLGQGPEFLTYFQNEAQLEKSRLLSDRFSAERPKGSFSTLEIQRTEQGDSAMYLCASTKPPGNTIYFGEGSWLTVV.

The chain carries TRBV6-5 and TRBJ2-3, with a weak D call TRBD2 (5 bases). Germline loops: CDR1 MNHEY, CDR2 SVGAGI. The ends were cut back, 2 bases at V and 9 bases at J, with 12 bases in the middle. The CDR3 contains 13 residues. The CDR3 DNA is TGTGCCAGCAGTTACACCTCCACGGGAACGCAGTATTTT. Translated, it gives CASSYTSTGTQYF.

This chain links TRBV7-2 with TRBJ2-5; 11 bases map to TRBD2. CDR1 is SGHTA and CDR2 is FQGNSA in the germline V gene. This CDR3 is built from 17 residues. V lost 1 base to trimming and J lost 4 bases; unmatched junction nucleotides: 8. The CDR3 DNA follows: TGTGCCAGCAGCTTAGTTCCTCTCACTAGCGGGGGAGAGACCCAGTACTTC. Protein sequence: CASSLVPLTSGGETQYF.

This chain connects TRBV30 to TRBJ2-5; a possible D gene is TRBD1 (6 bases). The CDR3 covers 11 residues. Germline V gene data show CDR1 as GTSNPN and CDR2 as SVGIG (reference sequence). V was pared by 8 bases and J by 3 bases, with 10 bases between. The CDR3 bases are TGTGCCAAGACAGGAAAAGAGACCCAGTACTTC. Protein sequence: CAKTGKETQYF.

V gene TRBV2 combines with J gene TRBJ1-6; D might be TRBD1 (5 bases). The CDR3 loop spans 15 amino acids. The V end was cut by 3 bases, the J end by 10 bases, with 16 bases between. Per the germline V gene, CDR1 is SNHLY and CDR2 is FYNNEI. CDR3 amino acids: CASSERWGERSPLHF. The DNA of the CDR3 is TGTGCCAGCAGTGAGAGATGGGGGGAGAGGTCACCCCTCCACTTT.

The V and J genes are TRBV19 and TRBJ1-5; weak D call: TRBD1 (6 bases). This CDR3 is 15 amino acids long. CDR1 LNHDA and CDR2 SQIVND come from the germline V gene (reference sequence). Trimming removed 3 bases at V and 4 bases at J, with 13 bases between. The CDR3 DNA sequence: TGTGCCAGTAGTATTCGGGGAACAGGGAATCAGCCCCAGCATTTT. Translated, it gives CASSIRGTGNQPQHF.

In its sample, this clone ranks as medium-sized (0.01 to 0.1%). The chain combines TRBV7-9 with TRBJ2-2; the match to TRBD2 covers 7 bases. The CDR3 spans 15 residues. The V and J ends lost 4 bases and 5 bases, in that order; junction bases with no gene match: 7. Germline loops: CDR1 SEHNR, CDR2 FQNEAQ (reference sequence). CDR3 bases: TGTGCCAGCAGCTCGGCAGCTAGCGGTACCGGGGAGCTGTTTTTT. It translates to CASSSAASGTGELFF.

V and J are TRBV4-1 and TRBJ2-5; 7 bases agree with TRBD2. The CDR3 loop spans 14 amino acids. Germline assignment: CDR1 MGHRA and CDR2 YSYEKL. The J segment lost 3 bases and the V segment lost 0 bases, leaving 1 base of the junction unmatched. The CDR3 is CASSQELAKETQYF. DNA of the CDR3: TGCGCCAGCAGCCAAGAACTAGCGAAAGAGACCCAGTACTTC.

The CDR3 DNA sequence: TGTGCCAGCAGTCTAGCGGGGGGGCCTCGAGAGACCCAGTACTTC. It yields the protein CASSLAGGPRETQYF. V is TRBV6-6 and J is TRBJ2-5, with TRBD2 matching over 12 bases. Germline V gene lookup returns CDR1 MNHNY and CDR2 SVGAGI (reference sequence). The trim removed 5 bases at V and 4 bases at J, leaving 5 bases unmatched. The CDR3 spans 15 residues.

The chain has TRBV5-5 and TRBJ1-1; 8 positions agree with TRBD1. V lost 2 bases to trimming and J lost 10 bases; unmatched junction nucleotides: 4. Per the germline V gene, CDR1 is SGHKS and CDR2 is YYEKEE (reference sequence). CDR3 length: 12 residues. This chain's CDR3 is CASSFQGAPAFF. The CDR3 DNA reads TGTGCCAGCAGCTTCCAGGGGGCTCCAGCTTTCTTT.

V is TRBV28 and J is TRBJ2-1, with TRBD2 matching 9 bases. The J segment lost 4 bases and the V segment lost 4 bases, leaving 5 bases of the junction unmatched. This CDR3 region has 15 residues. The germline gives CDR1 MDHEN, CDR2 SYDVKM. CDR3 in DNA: TGTGCCAGCAGTTCCCTAGCGGGGAGGTACAATGAGCAGTTCTTC. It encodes CASSSLAGRYNEQFF.

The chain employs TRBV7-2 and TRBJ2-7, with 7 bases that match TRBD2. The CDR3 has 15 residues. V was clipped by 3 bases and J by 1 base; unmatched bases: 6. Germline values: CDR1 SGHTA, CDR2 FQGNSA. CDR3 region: CASSLRSGESYEQYF. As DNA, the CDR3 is TGTGCCAGCAGCTTGAGAAGCGGGGAATCCTACGAGCAGTACTTC.

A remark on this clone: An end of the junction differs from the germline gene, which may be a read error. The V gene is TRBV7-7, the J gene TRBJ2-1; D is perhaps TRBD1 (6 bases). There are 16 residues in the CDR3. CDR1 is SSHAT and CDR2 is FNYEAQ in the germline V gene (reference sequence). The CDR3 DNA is TGTGCTAGCAGCTTAGGTGGGGGCTACTCGTACAATGAGCAGTTCTTC. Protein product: CASSLGGGYSYNEQFF. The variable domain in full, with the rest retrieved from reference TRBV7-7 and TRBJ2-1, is GAGVSQSPRYKVTKRGQDVTLRCDPISSHATLYWYQQALGQGPEFLTYFNYEAQPDKSGLPSDRFSAERPEGSISTLTIQRTEQRDSAMYRCASSLGGGYSYNEQFFGPGTRLTVL.

The CDR3 DNA follows: TGTGCCAGCAGCCACAGATCCTCTGGGGCCAACGTCCTGACTTTC. This translates into CASSHRSSGANVLTF. The V gene is TRBV28, the J gene TRBJ2-6; D unresolved. Deletions cut 6 bases from V and 0 bases from J, with 9 bases between. The germline gives CDR1 MDHEN, CDR2 SYDVKM. The CDR3 has 15 amino acids.

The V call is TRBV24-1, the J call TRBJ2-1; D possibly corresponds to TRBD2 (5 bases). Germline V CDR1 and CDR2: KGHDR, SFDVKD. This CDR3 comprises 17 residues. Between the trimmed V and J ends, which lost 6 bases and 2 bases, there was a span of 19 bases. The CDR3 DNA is TGTGCCACCAGTTCGGACGATGTCGGGAAGGCCTACAATGAGCAGTTCTTC. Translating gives CATSSDDVGKAYNEQFF.

The CDR3 is CASSLGSGNQPQHF. In DNA, the CDR3 is TGTGCCAGCAGCTTAGGTTCTGGCAATCAGCCCCAGCATTTT. The chain uses TRBV7-9 and TRBJ1-5, with no clear D. V was pared by 1 base and J by 2 bases, with 6 bases between. CDR1 and CDR2 from the germline V gene are SEHNR and FQNEAQ (reference sequence). The CDR3 has 14 residues.

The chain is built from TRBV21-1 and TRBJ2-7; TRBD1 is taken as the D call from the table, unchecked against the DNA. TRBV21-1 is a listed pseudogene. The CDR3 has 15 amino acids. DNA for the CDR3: TGTGCCAGCAGCATCTCGGACCCTTACAGGTACGAGCAGTACTTC. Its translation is CASSISDPYRYEQYF.

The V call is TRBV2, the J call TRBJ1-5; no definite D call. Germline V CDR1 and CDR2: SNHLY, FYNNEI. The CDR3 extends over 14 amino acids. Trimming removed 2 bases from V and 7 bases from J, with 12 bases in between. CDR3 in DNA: TGTGCCAGCAGTGAATTGGGAGGGAGCCAGCCCCAGCATTTT. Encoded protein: CASSELGGSQPQHF.

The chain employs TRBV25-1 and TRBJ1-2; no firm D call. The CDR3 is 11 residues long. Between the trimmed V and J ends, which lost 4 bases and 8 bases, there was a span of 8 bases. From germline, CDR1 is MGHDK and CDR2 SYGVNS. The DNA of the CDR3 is TGTGCCAGCAGTGTACGGGGAGGCTACACCTTC. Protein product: CASSVRGGYTF.

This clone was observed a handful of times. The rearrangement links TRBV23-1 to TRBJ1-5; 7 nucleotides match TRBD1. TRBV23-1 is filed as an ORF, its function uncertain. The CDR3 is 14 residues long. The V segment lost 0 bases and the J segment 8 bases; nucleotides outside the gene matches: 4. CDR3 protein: CASSQSGTDEPQHF. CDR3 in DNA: TGCGCCAGCAGTCAATCCGGGACAGACGAGCCCCAGCATTTT.

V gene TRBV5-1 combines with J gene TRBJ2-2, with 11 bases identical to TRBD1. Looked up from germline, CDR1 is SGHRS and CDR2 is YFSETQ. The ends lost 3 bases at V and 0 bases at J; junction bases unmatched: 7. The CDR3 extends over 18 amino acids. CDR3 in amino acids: CASSSRGQGAPNTGELFF. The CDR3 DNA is TGCGCCAGCAGCTCCCGAGGACAGGGGGCCCCGAACACCGGGGAGCTGTTTTTT. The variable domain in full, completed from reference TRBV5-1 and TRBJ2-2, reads KAGVTQTPRYLIKTRGQQVTLSCSPISGHRSVSWYQQTPGQGLQFLFEYFSETQRNKGNFPGRFSGRQFSNSRSEMNVSTLELGDSALYLCASSSRGQGAPNTGELFFGEGSRLTVL.

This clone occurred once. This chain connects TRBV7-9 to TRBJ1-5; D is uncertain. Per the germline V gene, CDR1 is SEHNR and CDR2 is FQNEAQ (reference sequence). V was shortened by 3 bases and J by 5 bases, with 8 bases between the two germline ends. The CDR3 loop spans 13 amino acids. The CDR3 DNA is TGTGCCAGCAGCTTCAAGGAGTATCAGCCCCAGCATTTT. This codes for CASSFKEYQPQHF.